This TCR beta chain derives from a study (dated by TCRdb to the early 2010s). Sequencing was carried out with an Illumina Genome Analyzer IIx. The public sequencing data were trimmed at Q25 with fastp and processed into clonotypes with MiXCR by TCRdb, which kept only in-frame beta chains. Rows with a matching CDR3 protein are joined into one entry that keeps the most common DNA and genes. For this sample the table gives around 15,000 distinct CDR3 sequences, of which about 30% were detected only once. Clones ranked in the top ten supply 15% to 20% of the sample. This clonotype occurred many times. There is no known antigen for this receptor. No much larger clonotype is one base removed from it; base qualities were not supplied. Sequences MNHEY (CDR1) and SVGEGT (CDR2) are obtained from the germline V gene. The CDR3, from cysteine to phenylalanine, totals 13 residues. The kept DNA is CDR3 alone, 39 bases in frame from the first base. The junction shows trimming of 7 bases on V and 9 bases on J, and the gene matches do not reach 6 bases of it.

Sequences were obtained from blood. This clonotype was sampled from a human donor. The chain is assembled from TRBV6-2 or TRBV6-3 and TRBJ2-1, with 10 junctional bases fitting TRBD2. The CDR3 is CASKAGGPSEQFF. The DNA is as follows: TGTGCCAGCAAAGCGGGAGGGCCTTCTGAGCAGTTCTTC.